The 24 T cell receptor beta chains below come from one sample, sequenced in a study of cytomegalovirus exposure and HLA in healthy donors. Primers for the PCR totalled 60 Vbeta and 13 Jbeta. Assay used: immunoSEQ multiplex PCR; TCRdb lists only in-frame clones, some missing. In the table there are roughly 150,000 clones, just under 80% of which are singletons. Sequenced sample: PBMCs. These receptors all come from a young man in good health and CMV-seronegative.

This chain joins TRBV5-1 and TRBJ2-6; D is ambiguous. V was trimmed by 8 bases and J by 2 bases, leaving 8 bases between them. Germline CDR1 is SGHRS and CDR2 is YFSETQ. The CDR3 extends over 13 amino acids. CDR3 in DNA: TGCGCCAGTACCACACCTGGGGCCAACGTCCTGACTTTC. This codes for CASTTPGANVLTF.

The rearrangement links TRBV5-6 to TRBJ2-5; possible D gene TRBD1, 5 bases. This CDR3 contains 13 residues. Trimming shortened V by 4 bases and J by 4 bases, and 11 bases separated the two germline ends. The germline gives CDR1 SGHDT, CDR2 YYEEEE. For the CDR3, the DNA is TGTGCCAGCAGCAACCCAGGGTCAGAGACCCAGTACTTC. Protein: CASSNPGSETQYF. The full variable domain, rest sourced from reference TRBV5-6 and TRBJ2-5, is DAGVTQSPTHLIKTRGQQVTLRCSPKSGHDTVSWYQQALGQGPQFIFQYYEEEERQRGNFPDRFSGHQFPNYSSELNVNALLLGDSALYLCASSNPGSETQYFGPGTRLLVL.

CDR3 protein: CASSASGEIYEQYF. CDR3 DNA: TGTGCCAGCAGCGCTAGCGGGGAGATCTACGAGCAGTACTTC. The chain has TRBV6-5 and TRBJ2-7; the match to TRBD2 covers 9 bases. V lost 6 bases to trimming and J lost 3 bases; unmatched junction nucleotides: 6. The CDR3 is made up of 14 amino acids. Germline CDR1 reads MNHEY; CDR2 reads SVGAGI.

The genes are TRBV5-4 and TRBJ2-5, with 8 nucleotides matching TRBD2. From germline, CDR1 is SGHNT and CDR2 YYREEE (reference sequence). The CDR3 extends over 15 amino acids. Losses at the gene ends were 4 bases for V and 5 bases for J; bases not matched to a gene: 10. Here the CDR3 DNA reads TGTGCCAGCAGCCCGGTCGGGGGGGGGATGGAGACCCAGTACTTC. This gives the protein CASSPVGGGMETQYF.

The chain joins TRBV5-4 to TRBJ2-5; possible D gene TRBD1, 6 bases. Trimming removed 0 bases at V and 5 bases at J, with 14 bases between. The germline V gene has CDR1 SGHNT and CDR2 YYREEE (reference sequence). The CDR3 length is 15 residues. CDR3 protein: CASSLAASQGETQYF. The CDR3 coding sequence is TGTGCCAGCAGCTTGGCGGCCAGCCAGGGGGAGACCCAGTACTTC.

The chain uses TRBV7-9 and TRBJ2-5; 9 nucleotides agree with TRBD1. The CDR3 covers 16 residues. Looked up from germline, CDR1 is SEHNR and CDR2 is FQNEAQ (reference sequence). V lost 1 base to trimming and J lost 3 bases; unmatched junction nucleotides: 6. The CDR3 loop is CASSLGPGQGKETQYF. The CDR3 DNA is TGTGCCAGCAGCTTAGGACCGGGACAGGGAAAAGAGACCCAGTACTTC.

The J gene is TRBJ2-7, the V gene TRBV18; D is possibly TRBD2 (5 bases). The V gene's germline CDR1 is KGHSH and CDR2 LQKENI. The CDR3 covers 13 residues. The V and J ends lost 3 bases and 6 bases respectively, with 12 bases between them. CDR3 amino acids: CASSPRGSSEQYF. CDR3 coding DNA: TGTGCCAGCTCACCCCGAGGGTCTTCCGAGCAGTACTTC. Using reference TRBV18 and TRBJ2-7 for the parts outside the CDR3, the full variable domain is NAGVMQNPRHLVRRRGQEARLRCSPMKGHSHVYWYRQLPEEGLKFMVYLQKENIIDESGMPKERFSAEFPKEGPSILRIQQVVRGDSAAYFCASSPRGSSEQYFGPGTRLTVT.

The chain combines TRBV5-4 with TRBJ2-1; 16 bases fit TRBD2. There are 19 residues in the CDR3. V lost 3 bases, J lost 1 base, and 7 bases stayed unmatched. Per the germline V gene, CDR1 is SGHNT and CDR2 is YYREEE (reference sequence). The CDR3 DNA follows: TGTGCCAGCAGCTCAGGGACTAGCGGGAGGGTAAGATCCTACAATGAGCAGTTCTTC. Residues: CASSSGTSGRVRSYNEQFF.

This rearrangement joins TRBV28 to TRBJ2-2; D may be TRBD2 (6 bases). V gave up 3 bases and J gave up 5 bases, with 7 bases separating them. This CDR3 has 13 residues. In germline, CDR1 is MDHEN, CDR2 SYDVKM. The CDR3 DNA sequence: TGTGCCAGCAGTTTTGGAGGGACCGGGGAGCTGTTTTTT. This gives the protein CASSFGGTGELFF.

J is TRBJ2-1 and V is TRBV7-8; D is undetermined. The V end was cut by 5 bases, the J end by 6 bases, with 11 bases between. There are 13 residues in the CDR3. Germline V gives CDR1 SGHVS, CDR2 FQNEAQ. The CDR3 DNA follows: TGTGCCAGCAGCCTCGAACCAGTCAATGAGCAGTTCTTC. As protein: CASSLEPVNEQFF.

The V call is TRBV19, the J call TRBJ1-1, with TRBD1 as a possible D gene (5 bases). This CDR3 spans 14 amino acids. Germline V gene lookup returns CDR1 LNHDA and CDR2 SQIVND (reference sequence). The germline V and J ends were trimmed by 5 bases and 4 bases, with 14 bases remaining between them. The CDR3 reads CASSPRVGTTEAFF. The CDR3 DNA reads as TGTGCCAGTAGTCCCAGGGTGGGTACCACTGAAGCTTTCTTT.

The chain carries TRBV27 and TRBJ1-5; 7 bases line up with TRBD1. V trimming: 4 bases; J trimming: 3 bases; junction bases outside the gene matches: 9. The V gene's germline CDR1 is MNHEY and CDR2 SMNVEV (reference sequence). CDR3 size: 16 residues. Written as DNA, the CDR3 is TGTGCCAGCAGTTCCCCGGGACAGAGCCCCAATCAGCCCCAGCATTTT. This translates into CASSSPGQSPNQPQHF.

V and J are TRBV7-6 and TRBJ2-7; TRBD2 might be the D (6 bases). The CDR3 covers 16 residues. Per germline, CDR1 SGHVS and CDR2 FNYEAQ. The V end lost 0 bases, the J end lost 6 bases, and 18 bases lay between the germline ends. The CDR3 DNA follows: TGTGCCAGCAGCTTAGCGAGGGCGGGATCCACTCTCGAGCAGTACTTC. This codes for CASSLARAGSTLEQYF.

J is TRBJ1-1 and V is TRBV4-2; D might be TRBD1 (5 bases). V gave up 3 bases and J gave up 0 bases, with 11 bases separating them. Looked up from germline, CDR1 is LGHNA and CDR2 is YNFKEQ. The CDR3 consists of 15 residues. The DNA of the CDR3 is TGTGCCAGCAGCCAGACAGAAAGTATGAACACTGAAGCTTTCTTT. Translating gives CASSQTESMNTEAFF.

V gene TRBV6-5 combines with J gene TRBJ1-5; D ambiguous. CDR3 length equals 15 residues. Germline V lookup: CDR1 MNHEY, CDR2 SVGAGI. V was pared by 5 bases and J by 0 bases, with 11 bases between. Written as DNA, the CDR3 is TGTGCCAGCAGTCCCGACGGGTATAGCAATCAGCCCCAGCATTTT. It specifies CASSPDGYSNQPQHF.

There are a few counts of this clone. The V gene is TRBV18, the J gene TRBJ1-1; TRBD1 aligns across 9 bases. Germline CDR1 reads KGHSH; CDR2 reads LQKENI. This CDR3 is built from 11 residues. Trimming cost V 6 bases and J 10 bases; bases outside gene matches: 3. CDR3 nucleotides: TGTGCCAGCTCCCCGGACAGGGGAGCTTTCTTT. It encodes CASSPDRGAFF.

This clone appeared a few times. The rearrangement links TRBV7-2 to TRBJ2-7; D may be TRBD2 (6 bases). V was cut by 1 base and J by 5 bases, with 15 bases left in between. The CDR3 covers 15 residues. The germline gives CDR1 SGHTA, CDR2 FQGNSA. The CDR3 loop is CASSLGGELVDEQYF. The CDR3 nucleotides read TGTGCCAGCAGCTTAGGCGGGGAATTAGTCGACGAGCAGTACTTC.

This clone occurred once. The chain uses TRBV9 and TRBJ1-4, with 7 bases that match TRBD1. V gave up 1 base and J gave up 7 bases; unmatched junction bases: 10. This CDR3 has 16 residues. Germline CDR1 and CDR2: SGDLS and YYNGEE. The CDR3 nucleotides read TGTGCCAGCAGCGTACAATCGGGTCAGGGGGGTGAAAAACTGTTTTTT. As protein: CASSVQSGQGGEKLFF.

This chain links TRBV5-1 with TRBJ2-3; the match to TRBD1 covers 9 bases. Germline values: CDR1 SGHRS, CDR2 YFSETQ. The CDR3 covers 14 residues. Trimming cost V 4 bases and J 5 bases; bases outside gene matches: 5. The CDR3 nucleotides read TGCGCCAGCAGCCGGGACAGGGTGGGAGATACGCAGTATTTT. Protein: CASSRDRVGDTQYF.

The chain is built from TRBV18 and TRBJ1-6; D remains ambiguous. The CDR3 is made up of 15 amino acids. Deletions cut 3 bases from V and 7 bases from J, with 13 bases between. Germline CDR1 reads KGHSH; CDR2 reads LQKENI. CDR3 coding DNA: TGTGCCAGCTCACCCGCAGAGGTTGTCAATTCACCCCTCCACTTT. This gives the protein CASSPAEVVNSPLHF.

This chain links TRBV7-2 with TRBJ2-3; 8 nucleotides align to TRBD2. This CDR3 contains 16 residues. Unmatched junction bases numbered 8, after V lost 2 bases and J lost 4 bases. Germline CDR1 reads SGHTA; CDR2 reads FQGNSA. The CDR3: CASSLLASGWSDTQYF. CDR3 nucleotides: TGTGCCAGCAGCTTATTAGCTAGCGGGTGGTCAGATACGCAGTATTTT.

This clone appeared a single time. The chain recombines TRBV30 with TRBJ2-6; TRBD1 is a possible D gene (5 bases). With 1 base removed from V and 2 bases from J, the gap between germline ends came to 6 bases. CDR3 length: 14 residues. From germline, CDR1 is GTSNPN and CDR2 SVGIG (reference sequence). The CDR3, as DNA: TGTGCCTGGAGTGGGGGCGCTGGGGCCAACGTCCTGACTTTC. This translates into CAWSGGAGANVLTF.

The J gene is TRBJ2-3, the V gene TRBV9; D unclear. The V end lost 4 bases, the J end lost 2 bases, and 5 bases lay between the germline ends. The CDR3 consists of 12 residues. The germline V gene has CDR1 SGDLS and CDR2 YYNGEE. The CDR3 bases are TGTGCCAGCAGCCCTCCCACAGATACGCAGTATTTT. It specifies CASSPPTDTQYF.

The V and J genes are TRBV7-8 and TRBJ2-7; 8 bases align to TRBD2. This CDR3 contains 14 residues. Germline V gene lookup returns CDR1 SGHVS and CDR2 FQNEAQ. Losses at the gene ends were 5 bases for V and 5 bases for J; bases not matched to a gene: 8. DNA for the CDR3: TGTGCCAGCAGCCTCGACGGGGGGGCGGACGAGCAGTACTTC. Encoded protein: CASSLDGGADEQYF.